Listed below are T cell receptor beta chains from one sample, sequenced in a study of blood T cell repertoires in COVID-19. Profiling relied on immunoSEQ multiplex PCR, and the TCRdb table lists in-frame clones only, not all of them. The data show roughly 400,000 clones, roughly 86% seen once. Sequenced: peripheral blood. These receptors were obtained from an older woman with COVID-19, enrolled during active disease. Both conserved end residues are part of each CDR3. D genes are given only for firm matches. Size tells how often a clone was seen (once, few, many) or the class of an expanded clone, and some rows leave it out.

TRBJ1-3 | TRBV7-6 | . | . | CASSLFVSENGNTIYF | TGTGCCAGCAGCTTATTCGTGTCAGAAAATGGAAACACCATATATTTT
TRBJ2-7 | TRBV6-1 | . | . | CASSENWNPWAYEQYF | TGTGCCAGCAGTGAAAACTGGAACCCTTGGGCTTACGAGCAGTACTTC
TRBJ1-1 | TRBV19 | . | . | CASSIDPQASRSTEAFF | TGTGCCAGTAGTATAGATCCCCAGGCGTCCCGTAGCACTGAAGCTTTCTTT
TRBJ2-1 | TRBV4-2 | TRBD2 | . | CASSQDPASGGIRGQFF | TGTGCCAGCAGCCAAGATCCGGCTAGCGGGGGTATCCGGGGGCAGTTCTTC
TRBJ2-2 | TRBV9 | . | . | CASSPRFRVSTGELFF | TGTGCCAGCAGCCCACGCTTCAGGGTTTCGACCGGGGAGCTGTTTTTT
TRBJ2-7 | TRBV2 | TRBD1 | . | CASSRTGTGAYEQYF | TGTGCCAGCAGTAGGACCGGGACAGGGGCTTACGAGCAGTACTTC
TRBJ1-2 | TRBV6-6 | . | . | CASSYQGRNYGYTF | TGTGCCAGCAGTTACCAGGGAAGGAACTATGGCTACACCTTC
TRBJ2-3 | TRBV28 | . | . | CASSQVTDTQYF | TGTGCCAGCTCGCAGGTTACAGATACGCAGTATTTT
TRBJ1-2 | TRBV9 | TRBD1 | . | CASSPRGQNYGYTF | TGTGCCAGCAGCCCCCGGGGACAGAACTATGGCTACACCTTC
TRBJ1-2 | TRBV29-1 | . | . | CSVEDLGRSYGYTF | TGCAGCGTTGAAGATCTGGGCCGGTCCTATGGCTACACCTTC
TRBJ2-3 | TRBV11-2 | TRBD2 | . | CASKPTGTSGRDTQYF | TGTGCCAGCAAACCTACCGGGACTAGCGGCCGAGATACGCAGTATTTT
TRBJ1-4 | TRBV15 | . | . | CATSGLAGKLFF | TGTGCCACCAGCGGGCTGGCGGGAAAACTGTTTTTT
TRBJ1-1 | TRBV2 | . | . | CASSDSMNTEAFF | TGTGCCAGCAGCGACAGCATGAACACTGAAGCTTTCTTT
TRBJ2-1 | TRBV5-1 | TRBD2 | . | CASSLASIAGGRVNEQFF | TGCGCCAGCAGCTTGGCCTCCATAGCGGGGGGGCGGGTTAATGAGCAGTTCTTC
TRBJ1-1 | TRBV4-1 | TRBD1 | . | CASSQGQGAYTEAFF | TGCGCCAGCAGCCAAGGACAGGGGGCCTATACTGAAGCTTTCTTT
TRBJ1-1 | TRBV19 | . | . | CASSPGQAGPFGAFF | TGTGCCAGTAGCCCGGGACAAGCTGGCCCGTTTGGAGCTTTCTTT
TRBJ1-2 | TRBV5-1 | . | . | CASSARGGHINYGYTF | TGCGCCAGCAGCGCACGCGGGGGGCATATCAACTATGGCTACACCTTC
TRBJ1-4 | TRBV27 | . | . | CASSVSRDEKLFF | TGTGCCAGCAGTGTGAGCCGGGATGAAAAACTGTTTTTT
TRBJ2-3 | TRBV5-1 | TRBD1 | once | CASTDRGPADTQYF | TGCGCCAGCACGGACAGGGGGCCCGCAGATACGCAGTATTTT
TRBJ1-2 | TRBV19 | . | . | CASRYLERGEYGYTF | TGTGCCAGTCGCTACCTTGAGAGAGGCGAATATGGCTACACCTTC
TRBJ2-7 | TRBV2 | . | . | CASRDTTDRQTEQYF | TGTGCCAGCAGAGATACAACCGACAGGCAGACTGAGCAGTACTTC
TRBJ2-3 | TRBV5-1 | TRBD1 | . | CASSGGQGAADTQYF | TGCGCCAGCAGCGGGGGCCAGGGGGCTGCAGATACGCAGTATTTT
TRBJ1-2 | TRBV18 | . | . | CASSSSGTNNYGYTF | TGTGCCAGCTCCTCTTCCGGGACAAATAACTATGGCTACACCTTC
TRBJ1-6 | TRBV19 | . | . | CASSIGLTGGSPLHF | TGTGCCAGTAGTATAGGGCTCACGGGTGGTTCACCCCTCCACTTT
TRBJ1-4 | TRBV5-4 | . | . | CASSLGLGAGEKLFF | TGTGCCAGCAGCTTGGGGCTGGGGGCGGGTGAAAAACTGTTTTTT
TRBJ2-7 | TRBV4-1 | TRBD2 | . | CASSQGLAGSYEQYF | TGCGCCAGCAGCCAAGGACTAGCGGGGTCCTACGAGCAGTACTTC
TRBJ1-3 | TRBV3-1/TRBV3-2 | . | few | CASSQDHTVNSGNTIYF | TGTGCCAGCAGCCAAGATCATACGGTAAACTCTGGAAACACCATATATTTT
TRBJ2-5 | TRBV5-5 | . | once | CASKTQETQYF | TGTGCCAGCAAGACTCAAGAGACCCAGTACTTC
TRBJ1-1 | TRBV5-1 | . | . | CASSPGLAPGVNTEAFF | TGCGCCAGCAGCCCGGGTCTTGCCCCAGGGGTGAACACTGAAGCTTTCTTT
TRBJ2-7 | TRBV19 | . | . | CASGRIYEQYF | TGTGCCAGTGGGAGAATCTACGAGCAGTACTTC
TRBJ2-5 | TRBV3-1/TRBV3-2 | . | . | CASSQGLQETQYF | TGTGCCAGCAGCCAAGGGCTCCAAGAGACCCAGTACTTC
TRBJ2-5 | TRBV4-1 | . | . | CASSQDRTLQYF | TGCGCCAGCAGCCAAGATCGGACACTGCAGTACTTC
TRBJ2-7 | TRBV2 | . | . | CASSESRYEQYF | TGTGCCAGCAGTGAGTCCAGGTACGAGCAGTACTTC
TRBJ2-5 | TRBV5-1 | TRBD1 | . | CASSIRQGVQETQYF | TGCGCCAGCAGCATTAGACAGGGCGTACAAGAGACCCAGTACTTC
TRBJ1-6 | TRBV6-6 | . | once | CASSPTGLSYNSPLHF | TGTGCCAGCAGTCCGACTGGACTCTCCTATAATTCACCCCTCCACTTT
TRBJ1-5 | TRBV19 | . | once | CASGQVTGPNQPQHF | TGTGCCAGTGGCCAGGTAACAGGGCCCAATCAGCCCCAGCATTTT
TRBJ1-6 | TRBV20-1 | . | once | CSVPRRGPLHF | TGCAGTGTTCCTCGTCGGGGTCCCCTCCACTTT
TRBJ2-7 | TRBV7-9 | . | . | CASSLAGRSYEQYF | TGTGCCAGCAGCTTAGCGGGCAGATCCTACGAGCAGTACTTC
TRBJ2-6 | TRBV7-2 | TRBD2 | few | CASSLLGLAGRSGANVLTF | TGTGCCAGCAGCTTATTAGGGCTAGCGGGCCGCTCTGGGGCCAACGTCCTGACTTTC
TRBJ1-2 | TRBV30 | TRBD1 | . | CAWSYRGRDYGYTF | TGTGCCTGGAGCTACAGGGGGCGCGACTATGGCTACACCTTC
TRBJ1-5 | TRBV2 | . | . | CASSEGAMRHQHF | TGTGCCAGCAGTGAGGGAGCGATGAGGCACCAGCATTTT
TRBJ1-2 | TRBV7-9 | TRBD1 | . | CASSSPGTEDYGYTF | TGTGCCAGCAGCTCGCCGGGGACAGAAGACTATGGCTACACCTTC
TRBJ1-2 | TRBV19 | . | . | CASSFNASPGGPLGYTF | TGTGCCAGTAGCTTCAACGCCTCCCCGGGGGGCCCCTTGGGCTACACCTTC
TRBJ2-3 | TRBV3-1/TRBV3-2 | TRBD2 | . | CASSQWSSGGASTDTQYF | TGTGCCAGCAGCCAATGGTCTAGCGGGGGGGCTAGCACAGATACGCAGTATTTT
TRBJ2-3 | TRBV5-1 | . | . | CASSFPVSRGASTDTQYF | TGCGCCAGCAGCTTCCCAGTAAGTCGGGGGGCGAGCACAGATACGCAGTATTTT
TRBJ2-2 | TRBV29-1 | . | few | CSGRRAGELFF | TGCAGCGGACGCAGGGCTGGGGAGCTGTTTTTT